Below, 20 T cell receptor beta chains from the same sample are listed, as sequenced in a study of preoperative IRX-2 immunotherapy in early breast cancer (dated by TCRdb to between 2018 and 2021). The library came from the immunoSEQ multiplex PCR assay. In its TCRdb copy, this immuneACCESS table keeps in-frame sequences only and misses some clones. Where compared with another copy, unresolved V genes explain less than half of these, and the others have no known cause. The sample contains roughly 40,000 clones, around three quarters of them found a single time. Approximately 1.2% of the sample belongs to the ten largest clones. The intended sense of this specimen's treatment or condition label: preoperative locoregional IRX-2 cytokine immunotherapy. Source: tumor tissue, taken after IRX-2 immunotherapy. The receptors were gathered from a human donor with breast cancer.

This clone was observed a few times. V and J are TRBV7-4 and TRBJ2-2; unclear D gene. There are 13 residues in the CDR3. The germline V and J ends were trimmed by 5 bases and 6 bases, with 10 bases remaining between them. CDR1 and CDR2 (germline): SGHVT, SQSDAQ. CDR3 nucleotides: TGTGCCAGCAGCCCCTTTGTGGCCGGGGAGCTGTTTTTT. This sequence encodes CASSPFVAGELFF.

The CDR3 spells CASIADSTNTEAFF. In DNA form, the CDR3 reads TGCGCCAGCATCGCTGACAGTACGAACACTGAAGCTTTCTTT. The V and J genes are TRBV5-1 and TRBJ1-1; the D gene is possibly TRBD1 (5 bases). The CDR3 runs to 14 residues. V shed 6 bases and J shed 1 base, with 13 bases lying between them. The germline gives CDR1 SGHRS, CDR2 YFSETQ. The full variable domain, in which reference TRBV5-1 and TRBJ1-1 provide the parts outside the CDR3, is KAGVTQTPRYLIKTRGQQVTLSCSPISGHRSVSWYQQTPGQGLQFLFEYFSETQRNKGNFPGRFSGRQFSNSRSEMNVSTLELGDSALYLCASIADSTNTEAFFGQGTRLTVV.

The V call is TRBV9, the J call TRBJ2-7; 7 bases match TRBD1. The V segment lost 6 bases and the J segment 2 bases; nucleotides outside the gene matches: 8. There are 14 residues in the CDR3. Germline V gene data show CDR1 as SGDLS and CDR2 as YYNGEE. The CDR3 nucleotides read TGTGCCAGCAACGAACTGACAGGGACCTACGAGCAGTACTTC. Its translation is CASNELTGTYEQYF.

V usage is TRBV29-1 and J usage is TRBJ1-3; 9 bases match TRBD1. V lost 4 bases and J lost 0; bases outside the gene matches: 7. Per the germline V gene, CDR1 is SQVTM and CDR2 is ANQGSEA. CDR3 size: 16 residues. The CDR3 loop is CSVGTGALSSGNTIYF. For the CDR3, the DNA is TGCAGCGTTGGGACAGGGGCCCTTAGCTCTGGAAACACCATATATTTT. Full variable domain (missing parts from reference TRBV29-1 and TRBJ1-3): SAVISQKPSRDICQRGTSLTIQCQVDSQVTMMFWYRQQPGQSLTLIATANQGSEATYESGFVIDKFPISRPNLTFSTLTVSNMSPEDSSIYLCSVGTGALSSGNTIYFGEGSWLTVV.

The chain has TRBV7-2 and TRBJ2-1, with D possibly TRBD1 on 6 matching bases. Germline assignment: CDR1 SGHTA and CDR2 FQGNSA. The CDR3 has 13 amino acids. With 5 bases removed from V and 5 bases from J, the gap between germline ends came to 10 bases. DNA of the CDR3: TGTGCCAGCAGCGCGGACAGTCACAATGAGCAGTTCTTC. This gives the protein CASSADSHNEQFF.

In nucleotides, the CDR3 is TGTGCCAGTAGTATTCCAGGGGGTAATGAAAAACTGTTTTTT. It is translated as CASSIPGGNEKLFF. The gene calls are TRBV19 and TRBJ1-4; 7 bases agree with TRBD1. The germline gives CDR1 LNHDA, CDR2 SQIVND (reference sequence). Unmatched junction bases numbered 2, after V lost 3 bases and J lost 4 bases. The CDR3 runs 14 residues.

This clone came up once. DNA of the CDR3: TGTGCCAGCAGCTCTCCTAGCGGGAGGAGGGATGAGCAGTTCTTC. Translated: CASSSPSGRRDEQFF. The genes are TRBV7-4 and TRBJ2-1; TRBD2 agrees at 11 bases. With V trimmed by 4 bases and J by 8 bases, 7 bases remained unmatched. Germline V gene sequence: CDR1 SGHVT, CDR2 SQSDAQ. The CDR3 loop spans 15 amino acids.

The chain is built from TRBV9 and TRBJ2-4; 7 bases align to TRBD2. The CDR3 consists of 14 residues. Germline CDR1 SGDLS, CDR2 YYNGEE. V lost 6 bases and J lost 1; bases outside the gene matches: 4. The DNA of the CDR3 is TGTGCCAGCACCGACGGGAGGGCCAAAAACATTCAGTACTTC. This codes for CASTDGRAKNIQYF.

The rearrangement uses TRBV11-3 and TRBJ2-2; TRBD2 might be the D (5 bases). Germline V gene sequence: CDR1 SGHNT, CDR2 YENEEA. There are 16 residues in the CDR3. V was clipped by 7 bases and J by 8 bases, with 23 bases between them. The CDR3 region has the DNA TGTGCCAGCACCTACCTTGGACGGGGTGAGGTTGGGGAGCTGTTTTTT. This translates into CASTYLGRGEVGELFF.

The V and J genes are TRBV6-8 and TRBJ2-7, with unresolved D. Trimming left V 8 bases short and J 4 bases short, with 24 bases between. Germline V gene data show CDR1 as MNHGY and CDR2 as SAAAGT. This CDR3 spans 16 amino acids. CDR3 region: CASHGVPSTVTYEQYF. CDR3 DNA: TGTGCCAGCCACGGAGTCCCGAGCACAGTTACTTACGAGCAGTACTTC.

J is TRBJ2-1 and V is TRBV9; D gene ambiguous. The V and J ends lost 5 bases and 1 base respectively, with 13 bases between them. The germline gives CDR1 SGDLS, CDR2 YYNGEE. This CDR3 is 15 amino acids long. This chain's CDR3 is CASRLSSASYNEQFF. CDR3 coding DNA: TGTGCCAGCAGACTGTCCTCCGCTTCCTACAATGAGCAGTTCTTC.

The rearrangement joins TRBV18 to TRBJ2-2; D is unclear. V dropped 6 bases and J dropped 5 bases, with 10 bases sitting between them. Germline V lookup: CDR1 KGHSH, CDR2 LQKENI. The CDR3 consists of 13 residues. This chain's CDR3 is CASSPTTTGELFF. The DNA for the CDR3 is TGTGCCAGCTCCCCAACAACGACCGGGGAGCTGTTTTTT.

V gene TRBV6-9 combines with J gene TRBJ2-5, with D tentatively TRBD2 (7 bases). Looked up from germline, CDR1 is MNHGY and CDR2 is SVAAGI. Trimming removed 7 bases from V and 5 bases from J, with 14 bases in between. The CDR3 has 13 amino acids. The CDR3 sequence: CASTSGGRETQYF. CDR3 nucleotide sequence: TGTGCCAGCACCTCGGGGGGCCGGGAGACCCAGTACTTC.

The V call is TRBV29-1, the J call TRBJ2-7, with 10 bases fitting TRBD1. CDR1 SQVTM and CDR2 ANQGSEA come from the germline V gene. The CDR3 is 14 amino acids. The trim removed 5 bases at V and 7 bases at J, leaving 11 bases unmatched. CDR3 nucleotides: TGCAGCGTTAAATCCCCCGGGACAGGGGATGAGCAGTACTTC. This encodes CSVKSPGTGDEQYF.

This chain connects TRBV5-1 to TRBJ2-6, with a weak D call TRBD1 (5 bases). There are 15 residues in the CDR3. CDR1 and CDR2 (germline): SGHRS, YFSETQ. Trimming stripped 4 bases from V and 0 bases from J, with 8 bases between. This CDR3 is CASSLDSSGANVLTF. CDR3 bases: TGCGCCAGCAGCCTTGACAGCTCTGGGGCCAACGTCCTGACTTTC.

In DNA, the CDR3 is TGCGCCAGCAGCTTGGTTACCGGGGAATCTGGGGCCAACGTCCTGACTTTC. Residues: CASSLVTGESGANVLTF. The V call is TRBV5-1, the J call TRBJ2-6, with a possible D match to TRBD2 (5 bases). The germline V gene has CDR1 SGHRS and CDR2 YFSETQ. V was clipped by 0 bases and J by 1 base, with 11 bases between them. This CDR3 has 17 amino acids.

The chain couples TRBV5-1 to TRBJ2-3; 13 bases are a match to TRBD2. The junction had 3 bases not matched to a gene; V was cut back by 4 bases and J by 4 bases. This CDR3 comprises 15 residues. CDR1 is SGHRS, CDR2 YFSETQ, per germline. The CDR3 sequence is CASSRTSGGADTQYF. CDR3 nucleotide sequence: TGCGCCAGCAGCAGGACTAGCGGGGGAGCAGATACGCAGTATTTT.

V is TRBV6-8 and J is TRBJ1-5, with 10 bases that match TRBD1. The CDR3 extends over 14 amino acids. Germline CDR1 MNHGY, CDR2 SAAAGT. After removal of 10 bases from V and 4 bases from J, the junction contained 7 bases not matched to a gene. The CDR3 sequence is CAIRPGQGNQPQHF. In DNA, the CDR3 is TGTGCCATCAGGCCGGGACAGGGGAATCAGCCCCAGCATTTT.

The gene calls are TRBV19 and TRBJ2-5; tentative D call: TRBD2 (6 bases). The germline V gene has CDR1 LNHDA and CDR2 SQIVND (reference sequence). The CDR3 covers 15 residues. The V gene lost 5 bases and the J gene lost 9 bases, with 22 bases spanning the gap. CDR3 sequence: CASSSLGSGERAQYF. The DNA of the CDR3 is TGTGCCAGTAGTTCCCTGGGGTCGGGGGAAAGGGCCCAGTACTTC.

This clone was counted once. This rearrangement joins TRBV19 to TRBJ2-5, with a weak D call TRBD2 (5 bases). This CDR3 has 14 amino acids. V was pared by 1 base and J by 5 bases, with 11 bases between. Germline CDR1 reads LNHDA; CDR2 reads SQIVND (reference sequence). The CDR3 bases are TGTGCCAGTAGTATAGGACTAAACGGGGAGACCCAGTACTTC. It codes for CASSIGLNGETQYF.